This TCR beta chain was recorded in a study of blood T cell repertoires in COVID-19. For the study at large: Material from acute and convalescent COVID-19 was sourced from the United States, Italy and Spain. PBMCs, B-cell-depleted T cells, or T cells were the source of the cDNA or gDNA that made up the material.

In this sample, this clone turned up once. As originally analysed: Researchers report that nucleated cell counts were estimated from reference gene primer amplification. The repertoire was sequenced with immunoSEQ multiplex PCR; TCRdb's copy has only in-frame clones and lacks some. D and trimming were read from the DNA, whereas the V and J calls and clone size are those reported in that table. The sample has tens of thousands of clones; 87% are singletons. The sample taken for sequencing was peripheral blood. The receptor was derived from a man aged 50 or older with active or convalescent COVID-19.

This chain's CDR3 is CASSLFSGGDTQYF. Here the CDR3 DNA reads TGTGCCAGCAGCTTGTTTAGCGGGGGGGATACGCAGTATTTT. The chain has TRBV5-6 and TRBJ2-3; 10 bases agree with TRBD2. Germline V gives CDR1 SGHDT, CDR2 YYEEEE. After removal of 1 base from V and 6 bases from J, the junction contained 2 bases not matched to a gene. The CDR3 has 14 residues.